One sample yielded the 9 T cell receptor beta chains listed below, sequenced in a study of regulatory T cells in long-lasting Graves disease. Time point indicated: newly diagnosed GD, antithyroid drugs for less than 3 months. PBMC RNA was the source of the TCR library. Construction of TCR beta libraries relied on iRepertoire HTBI primers and on Arm-PCR targeting CDR3 regions. Each CDR3 protein gets one entry after TCRdb re-called the multiplex PCR reads with MiXCR. The sample lists about 530,000 distinct CDR3 sequences; about 16% were seen once. This sample also appeared in a second study, on T cells in Graves' hyperthyroidism and ophthalmopathy.

Sequencing was performed on peripheral blood mononuclear cells (PBMCs), taken at new diagnosis, from a patient treated with antithyroid drugs. All receptors derive from a woman between 40 and 65 years old with Graves disease.

This clonotype showed up many times. This sequence joins TRBV6-5 and TRBJ1-1; D gene uncertain. This CDR3 comprises 16 residues. In germline, CDR1 is MNHEY, CDR2 SVGAGI. With 2 bases removed from V and 4 bases from J, the gap between germline ends came to 17 bases. CDR3 amino acids: CASSYNRGWEGTEAFF. In DNA, the CDR3 is TGTGCCAGCAGTTACAACCGGGGTTGGGAGGGCACTGAAGCTTTCTTT.

The sample holds many counts of this clonotype. The V and J genes are TRBV12-3 or TRBV12-4 and TRBJ1-5, with a weak D call TRBD1 (5 bases). This CDR3 has 13 amino acids. The V and J ends lost 3 bases and 5 bases respectively, with 8 bases between them. The CDR3 reads CASSLGVDQPQHF. The CDR3 DNA follows: TGTGCCAGCAGTTTGGGGGTCGATCAGCCCCAGCATTTT.

This rearrangement joins TRBV2 to TRBJ1-2; 8 positions agree with TRBD1. The germline CDR1 and CDR2 sequences are SNHLY and FYNNEI. The CDR3 consists of 15 residues. V shed 6 bases and J 9 bases; nucleotides not matched to a gene: 15. As DNA, the CDR3 is TGTGCCAGCAGCTCCAGCCACGGACAGGGAGCTAGCTACACCTTC. Protein: CASSSSHGQGASYTF.

This clonotype was counted many times. The chain carries TRBV11-2 and TRBJ2-7; 7 bases line up with TRBD1. The germline CDR1 and CDR2 sequences are SGHAT and FQNNGV. The J segment lost 3 bases and the V segment lost 4 bases, leaving 6 bases of the junction unmatched. The CDR3 contains 14 residues. CDR3 coding DNA: TGTGCCAGCAGCTCCTCGACAGGGATCTACGAGCAGTACTTC. This codes for CASSSSTGIYEQYF.

Ten or more counts support this clonotype. This chain links TRBV5-1 with TRBJ1-1; D is uncertain. Germline V gene sequence: CDR1 SGHRS, CDR2 YFSETQ. With 0 bases removed from V and 1 base from J, the gap between germline ends came to 10 bases. The CDR3 is 15 amino acids. The CDR3 spells CASSLAITKNTEAFF. DNA of the CDR3: TGCGCCAGCAGCTTGGCTATCACTAAGAACACTGAAGCTTTCTTT. Variable domain in full (rest from reference TRBV5-1 and TRBJ1-1): KAGVTQTPRYLIKTRGQQVTLSCSPISGHRSVSWYQQTPGQGLQFLFEYFSETQRNKGNFPGRFSGRQFSNSRSEMNVSTLELGDSALYLCASSLAITKNTEAFFGQGTRLTVV.

This clonotype was detected a few times. The chain is built from TRBV7-9 and TRBJ2-5; D is uncertain. The germline gives CDR1 SEHNR, CDR2 FQNEAQ (reference sequence). This CDR3 is built from 11 residues. The V end lost 7 bases, the J end lost 5 bases, and 8 bases lay between the germline ends. This chain's CDR3 is CASTQTETQYF. CDR3 sequence (DNA): TGTGCCAGCACCCAGACTGAGACCCAGTACTTC.

This chain joins TRBV7-9 and TRBJ1-2; D might be TRBD1 (5 bases). Trimming shortened V by 2 bases and J by 8 bases, and 18 bases separated the two germline ends. This CDR3 region has 15 residues. Germline CDR1 is SEHNR and CDR2 is FQNEAQ (reference sequence). Here the CDR3 reads CASSLQGSGQAGYTF. CDR3 nucleotide sequence: TGTGCCAGCAGCTTACAGGGAAGCGGCCAGGCGGGCTACACCTTC.

This clonotype has a count of ten or more. The J gene is TRBJ1-5, the V gene TRBV2, with 8 positions matching TRBD1. Per the germline V gene, CDR1 is SNHLY and CDR2 is FYNNEI. Trimming removed 5 bases from V and 3 bases from J; junction bases left unmatched: 3. This CDR3 is built from 14 residues. CDR3 amino acids: CASSLDRDNQPQHF. The CDR3 DNA is TGTGCCAGCAGTCTGGACAGGGACAATCAGCCCCAGCATTTT.

This clonotype was observed many times. The genes are TRBV5-5 and TRBJ1-1; unclear D gene. V was clipped by 3 bases and J by 1 base, with 10 bases between them. This CDR3 has 14 amino acids. From germline, CDR1 is SGHKS and CDR2 YYEKEE (reference sequence). The CDR3 is CASSSQTRNTEAFF. The CDR3, as DNA: TGTGCCAGCAGCTCGCAGACACGGAACACTGAAGCTTTCTTT.